This T cell receptor beta chain was sequenced during a study of CD8+ T cells in alopecia areata. Findings of the study overall: Alopecia totalis/universalis scalp especially showed more expanded CD8+ clones than normal scalp.

RNA was extracted and reverse transcribed into cDNA as the sequencing template. Here immunoSEQ multiplex PCR was the method, and the copy in TCRdb shows in-frame clones only, minus some. The sample lists over 200,000 clones, around 62% seen once, with 0.45% in the top ten. Only one count was recorded for this clone. As yet, its antigen is unknown. CDR1 GTSNPN and CDR2 SVGIG come from the germline V gene (reference sequence). The V and J ends lost 0 bases and 3 bases respectively, with 3 bases between them. The CDR3 is made up of 12 amino acids. The chain uses TRBV30 and TRBJ2-1, with D hard to call. The TCR sequence derives from a human donor with alopecia areata. This sample comprised CD4+ T cells sorted from blood, obtained at week 0. The CDR3 sequence is CAWSVHYNEQFF. The CDR3 nucleotides read TGTGCCTGGAGTGTACACTACAATGAGCAGTTCTTC.